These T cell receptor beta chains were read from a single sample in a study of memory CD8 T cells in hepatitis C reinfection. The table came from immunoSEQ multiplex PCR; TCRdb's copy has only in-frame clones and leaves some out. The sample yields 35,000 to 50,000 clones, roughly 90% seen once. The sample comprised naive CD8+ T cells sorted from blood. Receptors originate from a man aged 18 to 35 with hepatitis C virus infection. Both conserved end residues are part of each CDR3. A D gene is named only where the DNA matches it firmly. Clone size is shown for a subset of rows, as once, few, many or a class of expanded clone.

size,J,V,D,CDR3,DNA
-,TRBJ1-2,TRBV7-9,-,CASTVGQSGYTF,TGTGCCAGCACCGTTGGACAGTCTGGCTACACCTTC
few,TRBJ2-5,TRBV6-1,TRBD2,CASSEVGGGVQETQYF,TGTGCCAGCAGTGAAGTAGGTGGGGGGGTTCAAGAGACCCAGTACTTC
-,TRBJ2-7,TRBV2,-,CASSFGHSYEQYF,TGTGCCAGCAGCTTCGGACACTCCTACGAGCAGTACTTC
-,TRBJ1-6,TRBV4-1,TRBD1,CASSQEAGTAQDSPLHF,TGCGCCAGCAGCCAAGAGGCGGGGACAGCCCAGGATTCACCCCTCCACTTT
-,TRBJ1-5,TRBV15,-,CATSRDDISNQPQHF,TGTGCCACCAGCAGAGACGACATTAGCAATCAGCCCCAGCATTTT
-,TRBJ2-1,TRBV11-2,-,CASSLQGNEQFF,TGTGCCAGCAGCTTACAGGGCAATGAGCAGTTCTTC
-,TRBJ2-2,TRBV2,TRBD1,CASREDRGLGELFF,TGTGCCAGCCGCGAGGACAGGGGGCTAGGGGAGCTGTTTTTT
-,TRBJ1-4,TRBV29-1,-,CSPPWLTNEKLFF,TGCAGCCCCCCCTGGCTAACTAATGAAAAACTGTTTTTT
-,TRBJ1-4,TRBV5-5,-,CASSHYTVAANEKLFF,TGTGCCAGCAGCCACTACACGGTTGCGGCTAATGAAAAACTGTTTTTT
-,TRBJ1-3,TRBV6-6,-,CASSWLGDSGNTIYF,TGTGCCAGCAGTTGGCTTGGCGACAGTGGAAACACCATATATTTT
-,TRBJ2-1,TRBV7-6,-,CASSLEPAESSYNEQFF,TGTGCCAGCAGCTTAGAGCCGGCGGAAAGCTCCTACAATGAGCAGTTCTTC
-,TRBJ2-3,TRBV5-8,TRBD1,CASSHRDRSTDTQYF,TGTGCCAGCAGCCACCGGGACAGGTCTACAGATACGCAGTATTTT
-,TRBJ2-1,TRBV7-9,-,CASTAGVEQFF,TGTGCCAGCACCGCAGGGGTTGAGCAGTTCTTC
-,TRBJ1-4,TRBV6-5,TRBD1,CASSAFSGGQEKLFF,TGTGCCAGCAGTGCATTTTCAGGGGGACAAGAAAAACTGTTTTTT
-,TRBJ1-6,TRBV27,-,CAPARDLYSPLHF,TGTGCCCCCGCCCGGGACTTGTATTCACCCCTCCACTTT
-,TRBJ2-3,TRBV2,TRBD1,CASMRTGGGPDTQYF,TGTGCCAGCATGAGGACAGGGGGAGGTCCAGATACGCAGTATTTT
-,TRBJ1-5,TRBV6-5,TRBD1,CASRRDSSSNQPQHF,TGTGCCAGCAGACGGGACAGCTCTAGCAATCAGCCCCAGCATTTT
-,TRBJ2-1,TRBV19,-,CASSIMVGGGTYNEQFF,TGTGCCAGTAGTATTATGGTGGGGGGAGGAACCTACAATGAGCAGTTCTTC
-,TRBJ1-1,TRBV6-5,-,CASGIQGWGTEAFF,TGTGCCAGCGGGATACAGGGTTGGGGCACTGAAGCTTTCTTT
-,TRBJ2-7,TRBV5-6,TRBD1,CASSSRRGTGGLVRYEQYF,TGTGCCAGCAGTTCGAGGCGGGGGACAGGGGGCCTAGTACGCTACGAGCAGTACTTC
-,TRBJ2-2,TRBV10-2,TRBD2,CASIPRAGADTGELFF,TGCGCCAGCATCCCCCGAGCGGGGGCGGACACCGGGGAGCTGTTTTTT
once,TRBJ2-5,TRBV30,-,CAWSRGYQETQYF,TGTGCCTGGAGCCGGGGGTACCAAGAGACCCAGTACTTC